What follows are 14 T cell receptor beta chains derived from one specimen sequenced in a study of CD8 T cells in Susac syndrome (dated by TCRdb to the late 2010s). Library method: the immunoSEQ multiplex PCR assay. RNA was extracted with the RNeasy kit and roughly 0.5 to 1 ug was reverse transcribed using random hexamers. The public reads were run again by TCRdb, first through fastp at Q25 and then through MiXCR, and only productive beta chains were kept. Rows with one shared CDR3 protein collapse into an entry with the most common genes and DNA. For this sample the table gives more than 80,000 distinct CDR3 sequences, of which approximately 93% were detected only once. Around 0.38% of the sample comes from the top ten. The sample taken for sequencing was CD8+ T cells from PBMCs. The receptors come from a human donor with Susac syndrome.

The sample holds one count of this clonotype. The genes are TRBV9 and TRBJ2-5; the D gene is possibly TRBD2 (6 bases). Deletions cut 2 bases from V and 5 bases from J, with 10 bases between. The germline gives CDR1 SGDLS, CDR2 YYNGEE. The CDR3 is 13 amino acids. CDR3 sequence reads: CASSVEGRETQYF. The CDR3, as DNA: TGTGCCAGCAGCGTGGAGGGTCGGGAGACCCAGTACTTC.

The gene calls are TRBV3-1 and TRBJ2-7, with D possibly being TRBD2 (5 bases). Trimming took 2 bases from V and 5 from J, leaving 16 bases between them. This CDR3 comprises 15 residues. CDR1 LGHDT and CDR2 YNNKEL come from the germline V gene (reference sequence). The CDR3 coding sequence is TGTGCCAGCAGCCAATCAGCCGGACTGAGAGACGAGCAGTACTTC. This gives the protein CASSQSAGLRDEQYF.

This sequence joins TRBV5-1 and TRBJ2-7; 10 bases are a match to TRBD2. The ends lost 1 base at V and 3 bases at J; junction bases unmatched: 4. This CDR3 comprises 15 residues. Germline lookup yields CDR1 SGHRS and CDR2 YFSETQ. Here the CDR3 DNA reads TGCGCCAGCAGCTTGTCCCGGACTAGCGGCTACGAGCAGTACTTC. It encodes CASSLSRTSGYEQYF.

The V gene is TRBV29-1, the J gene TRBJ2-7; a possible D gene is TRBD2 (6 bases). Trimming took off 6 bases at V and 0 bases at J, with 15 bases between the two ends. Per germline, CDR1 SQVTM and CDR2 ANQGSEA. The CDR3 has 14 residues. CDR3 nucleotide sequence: TGCAGCGTCCTCCCGGGGGACCGCTCCTACGAGCAGTACTTC. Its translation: CSVLPGDRSYEQYF.

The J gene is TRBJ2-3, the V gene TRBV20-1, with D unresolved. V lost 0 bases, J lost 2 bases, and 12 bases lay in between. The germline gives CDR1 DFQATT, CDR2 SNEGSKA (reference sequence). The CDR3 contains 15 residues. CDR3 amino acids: CSARDSAGPTDTQYF. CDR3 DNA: TGCAGTGCTAGAGATAGTGCAGGCCCCACAGATACGCAGTATTTT.

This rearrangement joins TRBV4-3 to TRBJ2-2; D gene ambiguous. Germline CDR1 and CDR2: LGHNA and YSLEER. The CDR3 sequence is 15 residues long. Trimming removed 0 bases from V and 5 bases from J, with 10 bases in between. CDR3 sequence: CASSQDLPDTGELFF. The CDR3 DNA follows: TGCGCCAGCAGCCAAGATCTCCCAGATACCGGGGAGCTGTTTTTT.

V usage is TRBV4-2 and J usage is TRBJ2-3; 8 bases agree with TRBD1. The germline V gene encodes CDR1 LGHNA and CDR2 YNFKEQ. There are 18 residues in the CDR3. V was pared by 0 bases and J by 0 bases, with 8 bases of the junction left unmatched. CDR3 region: CASSQDYRGAPSTDTQYF. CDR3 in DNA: TGTGCCAGCAGCCAAGATTACAGGGGGGCTCCTAGCACAGATACGCAGTATTTT.

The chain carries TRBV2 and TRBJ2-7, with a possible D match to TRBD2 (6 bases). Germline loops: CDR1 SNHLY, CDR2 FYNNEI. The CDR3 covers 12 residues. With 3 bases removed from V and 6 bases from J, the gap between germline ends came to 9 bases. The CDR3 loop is CASSDGTLEQYF. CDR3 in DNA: TGTGCCAGCAGTGACGGGACTCTCGAGCAGTACTTC.

The CDR3 nucleotides are TGCAGTGCTATGAACAGACTAAACACTGAAGCTTTCTTT. It encodes CSAMNRLNTEAFF. This chain connects TRBV20-1 to TRBJ1-1; D is unresolved. The V gene lost 4 bases and the J gene lost 2 bases, with 11 bases spanning the gap. Germline lookup yields CDR1 DFQATT and CDR2 SNEGSKA (reference sequence). This CDR3 has 13 residues.

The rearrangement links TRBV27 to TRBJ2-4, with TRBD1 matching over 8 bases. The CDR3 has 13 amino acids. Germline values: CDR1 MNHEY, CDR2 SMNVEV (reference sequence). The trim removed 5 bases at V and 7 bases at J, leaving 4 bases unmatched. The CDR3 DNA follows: TGTGCCAGCAGTATTGGGACAGGTAACATTCAGTACTTC. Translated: CASSIGTGNIQYF.

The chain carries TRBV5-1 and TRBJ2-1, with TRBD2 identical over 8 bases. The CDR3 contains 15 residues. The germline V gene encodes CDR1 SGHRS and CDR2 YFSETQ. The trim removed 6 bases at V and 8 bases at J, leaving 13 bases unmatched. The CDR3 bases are TGCGCCAGCATACCGGGACACCGAGCGGGGGATGAGCAGTTCTTC. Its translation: CASIPGHRAGDEQFF. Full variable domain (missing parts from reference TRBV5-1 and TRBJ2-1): KAGVTQTPRYLIKTRGQQVTLSCSPISGHRSVSWYQQTPGQGLQFLFEYFSETQRNKGNFPGRFSGRQFSNSRSEMNVSTLELGDSALYLCASIPGHRAGDEQFFGPGTRLTVL.

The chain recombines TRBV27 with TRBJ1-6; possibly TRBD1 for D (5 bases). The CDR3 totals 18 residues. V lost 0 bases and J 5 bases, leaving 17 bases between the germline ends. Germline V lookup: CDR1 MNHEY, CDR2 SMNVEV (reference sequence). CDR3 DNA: TGTGCCAGCAGTTTATCGGATTTTTGGGGGTCGGATAATTCACCCCTCCACTTT. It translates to CASSLSDFWGSDNSPLHF.

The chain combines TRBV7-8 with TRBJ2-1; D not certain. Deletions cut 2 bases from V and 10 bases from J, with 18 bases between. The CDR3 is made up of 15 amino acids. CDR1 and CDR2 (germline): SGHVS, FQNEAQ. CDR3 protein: CASSLYSLPGGEQFF. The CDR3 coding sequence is TGTGCCAGCAGCTTATACAGCCTTCCCGGCGGCGAGCAGTTCTTC.

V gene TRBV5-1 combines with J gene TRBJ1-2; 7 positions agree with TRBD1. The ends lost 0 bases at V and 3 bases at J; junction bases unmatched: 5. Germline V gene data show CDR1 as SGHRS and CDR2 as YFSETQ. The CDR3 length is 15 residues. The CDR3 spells CASSLVHGTDYGYTF. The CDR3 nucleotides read TGCGCCAGCAGCTTGGTGCACGGGACAGACTATGGCTACACCTTC.